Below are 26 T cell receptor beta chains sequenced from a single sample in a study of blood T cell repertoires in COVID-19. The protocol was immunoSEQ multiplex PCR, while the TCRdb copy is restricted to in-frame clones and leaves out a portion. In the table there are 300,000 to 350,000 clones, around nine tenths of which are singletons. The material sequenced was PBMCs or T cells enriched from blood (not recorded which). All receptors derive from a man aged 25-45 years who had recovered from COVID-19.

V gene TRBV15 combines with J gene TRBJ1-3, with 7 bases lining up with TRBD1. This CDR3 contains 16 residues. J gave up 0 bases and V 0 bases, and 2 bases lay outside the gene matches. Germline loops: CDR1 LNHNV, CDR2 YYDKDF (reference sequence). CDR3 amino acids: CATSRDPGGSGNTIYF. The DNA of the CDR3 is TGTGCCACCAGCAGAGACCCAGGGGGCTCTGGAAACACCATATATTTT. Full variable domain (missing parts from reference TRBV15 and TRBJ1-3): DAMVIQNPRYQVTQFGKPVTLSCSQTLNHNVMYWYQQKSSQAPKLLFHYYDKDFNNEADTPDNFQSRRPNTSFCFLDIRSPGLGDTAMYLCATSRDPGGSGNTIYFGEGSWLTVV.

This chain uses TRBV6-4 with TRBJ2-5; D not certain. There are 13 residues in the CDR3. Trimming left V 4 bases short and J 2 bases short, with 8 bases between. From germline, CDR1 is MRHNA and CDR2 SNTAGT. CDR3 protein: CASSVGAQETQYF. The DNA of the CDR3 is TGTGCCAGCAGTGTTGGAGCGCAAGAGACCCAGTACTTC.

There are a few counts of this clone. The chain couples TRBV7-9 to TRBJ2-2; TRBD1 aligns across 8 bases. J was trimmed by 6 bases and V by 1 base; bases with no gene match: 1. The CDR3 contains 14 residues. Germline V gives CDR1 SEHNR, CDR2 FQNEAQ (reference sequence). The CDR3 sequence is CASSLEQGAGELFF. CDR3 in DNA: TGTGCCAGCAGCTTAGAACAGGGGGCCGGGGAGCTGTTTTTT.

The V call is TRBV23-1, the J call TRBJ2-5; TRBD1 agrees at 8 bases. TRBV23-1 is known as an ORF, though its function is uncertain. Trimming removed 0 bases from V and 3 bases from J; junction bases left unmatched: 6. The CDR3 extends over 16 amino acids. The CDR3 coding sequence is TGCGCCAGCAGTCAATCGGGACAGGAGTTAAAAGAGACCCAGTACTTC. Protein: CASSQSGQELKETQYF.

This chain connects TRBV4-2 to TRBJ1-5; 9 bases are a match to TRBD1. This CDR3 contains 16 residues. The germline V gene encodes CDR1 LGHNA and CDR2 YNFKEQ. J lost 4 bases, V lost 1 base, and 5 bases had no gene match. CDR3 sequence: CASSQGDRVWNQPQHF. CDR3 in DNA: TGTGCCAGCAGCCAAGGGGACAGGGTTTGGAATCAGCCCCAGCATTTT.

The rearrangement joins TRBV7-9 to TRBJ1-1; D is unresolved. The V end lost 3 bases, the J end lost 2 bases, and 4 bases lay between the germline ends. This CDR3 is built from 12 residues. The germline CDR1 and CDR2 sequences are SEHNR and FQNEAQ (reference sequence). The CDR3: CASSLYNTEAFF. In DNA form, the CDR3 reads TGTGCCAGCAGCTTGTATAACACTGAAGCTTTCTTT.

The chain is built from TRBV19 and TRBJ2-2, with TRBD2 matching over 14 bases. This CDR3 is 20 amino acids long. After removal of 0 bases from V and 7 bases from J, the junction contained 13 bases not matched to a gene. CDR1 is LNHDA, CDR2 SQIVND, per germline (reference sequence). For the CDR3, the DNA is TGTGCCAGTAGTATAGACCAACCGGGACTAGCGGGGGACCGGGGCGGGGAGCTGTTTTTT. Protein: CASSIDQPGLAGDRGGELFF. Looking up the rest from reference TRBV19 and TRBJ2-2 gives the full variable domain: DGGITQSPKYLFRKEGQNVTLSCEQNLNHDAMYWYRQDPGQGLRLIYYSQIVNDFQKGDIAEGYSVSREKKESFPLTVTSAQKNPTAFYLCASSIDQPGLAGDRGGELFFGEGSRLTVL.

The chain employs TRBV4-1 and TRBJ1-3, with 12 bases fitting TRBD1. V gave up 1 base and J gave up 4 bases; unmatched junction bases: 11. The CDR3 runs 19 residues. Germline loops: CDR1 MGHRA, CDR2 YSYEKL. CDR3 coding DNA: TGCGCCAGCAGCCAAGTGGCGGCGGGACAGGGGGCGTTGGGAAACACCATATATTTT. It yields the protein CASSQVAAGQGALGNTIYF.

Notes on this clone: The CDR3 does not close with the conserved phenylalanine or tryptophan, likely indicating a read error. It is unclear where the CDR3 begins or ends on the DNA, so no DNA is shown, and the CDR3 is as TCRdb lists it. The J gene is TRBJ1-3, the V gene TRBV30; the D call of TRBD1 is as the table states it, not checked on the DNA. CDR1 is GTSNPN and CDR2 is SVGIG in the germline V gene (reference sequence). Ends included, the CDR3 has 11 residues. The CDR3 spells CAWSVPFIRGL.

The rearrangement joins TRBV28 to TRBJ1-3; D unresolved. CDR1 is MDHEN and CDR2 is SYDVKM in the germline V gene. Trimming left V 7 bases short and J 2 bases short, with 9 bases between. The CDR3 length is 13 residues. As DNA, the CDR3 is TGTGCCAGCATAGGGAGGGCTGGAAACACCATATATTTT. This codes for CASIGRAGNTIYF.

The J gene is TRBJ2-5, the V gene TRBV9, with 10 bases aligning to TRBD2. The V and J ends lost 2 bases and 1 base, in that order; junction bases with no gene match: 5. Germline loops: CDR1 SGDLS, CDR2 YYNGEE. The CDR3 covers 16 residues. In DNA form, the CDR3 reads TGTGCCAGCAGCGTTTCTAGCGGGGGAATCCAAGAGACCCAGTACTTC. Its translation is CASSVSSGGIQETQYF.

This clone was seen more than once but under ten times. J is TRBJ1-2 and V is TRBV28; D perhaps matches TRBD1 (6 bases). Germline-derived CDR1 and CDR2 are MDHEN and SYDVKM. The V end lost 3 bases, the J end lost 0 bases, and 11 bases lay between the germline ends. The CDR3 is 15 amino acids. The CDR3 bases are TGTGCCAGCAGTTTCTCTGACAGGACTAACTATGGCTACACCTTC. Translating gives CASSFSDRTNYGYTF.

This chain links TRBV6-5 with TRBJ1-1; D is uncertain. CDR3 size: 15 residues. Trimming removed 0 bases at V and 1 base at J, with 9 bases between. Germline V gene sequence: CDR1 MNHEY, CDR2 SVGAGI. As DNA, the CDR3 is TGTGCCAGCAGTTACTCTCGCGGGCAGAACACTGAAGCTTTCTTT. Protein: CASSYSRGQNTEAFF.

DNA for the CDR3: TGTGCCAGCAGCCCGGTCACGGGAGAGACCCAGTACTTC. Its protein is CASSPVTGETQYF. The chain links TRBV6-5 to TRBJ2-5; D not certain. Trimming removed 6 bases from V and 4 bases from J, with 12 bases in between. Germline V gene lookup returns CDR1 MNHEY and CDR2 SVGAGI. There are 13 residues in the CDR3.

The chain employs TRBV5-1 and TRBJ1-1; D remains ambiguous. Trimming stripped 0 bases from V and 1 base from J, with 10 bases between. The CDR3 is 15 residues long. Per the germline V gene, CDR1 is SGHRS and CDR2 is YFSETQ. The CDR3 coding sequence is TGCGCCAGCAGCTTGGACAGCGGACCGAACACTGAAGCTTTCTTT. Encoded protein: CASSLDSGPNTEAFF.

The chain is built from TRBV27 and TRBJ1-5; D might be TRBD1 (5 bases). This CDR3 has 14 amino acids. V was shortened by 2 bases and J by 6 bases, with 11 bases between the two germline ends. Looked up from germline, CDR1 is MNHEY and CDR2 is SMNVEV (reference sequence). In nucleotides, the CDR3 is TGTGCCAGCAGTTTAAGTGGCAGGGCTCAGCCCCAGCATTTT. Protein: CASSLSGRAQPQHF.

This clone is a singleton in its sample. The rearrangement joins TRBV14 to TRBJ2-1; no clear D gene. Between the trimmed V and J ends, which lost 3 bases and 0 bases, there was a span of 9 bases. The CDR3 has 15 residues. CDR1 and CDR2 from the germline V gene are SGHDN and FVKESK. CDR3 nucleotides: TGTGCCAGCAGCCATGAGGCAGACTCCTACAATGAGCAGTTCTTC. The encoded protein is CASSHEADSYNEQFF. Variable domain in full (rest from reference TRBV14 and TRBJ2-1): EAGVTQFPSHSVIEKGQTVTLRCDPISGHDNLYWYRRVMGKEIKFLLHFVKESKQDESGMPNNRFLAERTGGTYSTLKVQPAELEDSGVYFCASSHEADSYNEQFFGPGTRLTVL.

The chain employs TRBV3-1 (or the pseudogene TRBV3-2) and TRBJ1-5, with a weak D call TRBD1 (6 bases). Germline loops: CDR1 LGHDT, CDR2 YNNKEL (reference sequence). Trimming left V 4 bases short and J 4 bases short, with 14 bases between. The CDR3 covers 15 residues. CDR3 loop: CASSPYGGRNQPQHF. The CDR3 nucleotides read TGTGCCAGCAGCCCTTACGGGGGGCGGAATCAGCCCCAGCATTTT.

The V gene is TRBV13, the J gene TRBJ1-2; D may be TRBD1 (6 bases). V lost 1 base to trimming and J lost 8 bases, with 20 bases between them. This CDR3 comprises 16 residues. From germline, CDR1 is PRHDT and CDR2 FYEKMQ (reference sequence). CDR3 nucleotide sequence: TGTGCCAGCAGCTTAGCGGGGAACATGGGGGCCGGCGGCTACACCTTC. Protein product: CASSLAGNMGAGGYTF.

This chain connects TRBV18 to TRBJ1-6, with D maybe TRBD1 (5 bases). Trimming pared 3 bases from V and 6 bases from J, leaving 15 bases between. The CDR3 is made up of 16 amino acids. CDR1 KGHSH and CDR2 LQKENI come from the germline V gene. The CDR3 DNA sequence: TGTGCCAGCTCACCGATGCAGGGCGGATCTAATTCACCCCTCCACTTT. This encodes CASSPMQGGSNSPLHF. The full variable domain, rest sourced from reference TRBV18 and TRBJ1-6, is NAGVMQNPRHLVRRRGQEARLRCSPMKGHSHVYWYRQLPEEGLKFMVYLQKENIIDESGMPKERFSAEFPKEGPSILRIQQVVRGDSAAYFCASSPMQGGSNSPLHFGNGTRLTVT.

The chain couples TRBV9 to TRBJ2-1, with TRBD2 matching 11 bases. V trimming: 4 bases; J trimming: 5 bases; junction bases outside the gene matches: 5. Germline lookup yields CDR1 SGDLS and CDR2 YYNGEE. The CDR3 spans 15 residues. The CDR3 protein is CASSQTSGAHNEQFF. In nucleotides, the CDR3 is TGTGCCAGCAGCCAGACTAGCGGGGCCCACAATGAGCAGTTCTTC.

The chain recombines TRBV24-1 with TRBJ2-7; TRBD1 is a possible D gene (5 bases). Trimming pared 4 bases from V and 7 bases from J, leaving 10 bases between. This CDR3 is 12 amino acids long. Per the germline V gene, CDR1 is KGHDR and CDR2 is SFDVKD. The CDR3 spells CATSEETGEQYF. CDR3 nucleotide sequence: TGTGCCACCAGTGAGGAAACAGGAGAGCAGTACTTC.

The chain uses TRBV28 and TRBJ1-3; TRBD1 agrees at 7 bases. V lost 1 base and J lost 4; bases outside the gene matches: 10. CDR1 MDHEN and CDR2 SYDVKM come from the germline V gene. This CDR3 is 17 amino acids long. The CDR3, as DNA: TGTGCCAGCAGTTTATTAACCGAGGGGGCGGTCGGAAACACCATATATTTT. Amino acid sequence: CASSLLTEGAVGNTIYF. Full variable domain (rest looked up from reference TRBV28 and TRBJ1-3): DVKVTQSSRYLVKRTGEKVFLECVQDMDHENMFWYRQDPGLGLRLIYFSYDVKMKEKGDIPEGYSVSREKKERFSLILESASTNQTSMYLCASSLLTEGAVGNTIYFGEGSWLTVV.

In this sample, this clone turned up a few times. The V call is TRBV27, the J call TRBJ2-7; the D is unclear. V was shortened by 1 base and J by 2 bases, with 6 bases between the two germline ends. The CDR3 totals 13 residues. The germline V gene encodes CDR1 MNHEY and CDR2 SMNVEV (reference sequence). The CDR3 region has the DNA TGTGCCAGCAGTTTATTGGGCACCTACGAGCAGTACTTC. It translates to CASSLLGTYEQYF.

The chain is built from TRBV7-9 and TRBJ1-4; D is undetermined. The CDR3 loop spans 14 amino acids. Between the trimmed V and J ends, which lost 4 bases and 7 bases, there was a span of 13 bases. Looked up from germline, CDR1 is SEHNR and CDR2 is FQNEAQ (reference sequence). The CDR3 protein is CASSSGSKSEKLFF. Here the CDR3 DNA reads TGTGCCAGCAGCTCTGGGAGCAAGAGTGAAAAACTGTTTTTT.

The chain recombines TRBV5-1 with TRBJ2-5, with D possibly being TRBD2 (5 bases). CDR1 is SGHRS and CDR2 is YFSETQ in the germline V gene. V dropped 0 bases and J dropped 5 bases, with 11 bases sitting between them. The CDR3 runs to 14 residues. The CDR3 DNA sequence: TGCGCCAGCAGCTTGGCGGGGAGTGGGGAGACCCAGTACTTC. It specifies CASSLAGSGETQYF.